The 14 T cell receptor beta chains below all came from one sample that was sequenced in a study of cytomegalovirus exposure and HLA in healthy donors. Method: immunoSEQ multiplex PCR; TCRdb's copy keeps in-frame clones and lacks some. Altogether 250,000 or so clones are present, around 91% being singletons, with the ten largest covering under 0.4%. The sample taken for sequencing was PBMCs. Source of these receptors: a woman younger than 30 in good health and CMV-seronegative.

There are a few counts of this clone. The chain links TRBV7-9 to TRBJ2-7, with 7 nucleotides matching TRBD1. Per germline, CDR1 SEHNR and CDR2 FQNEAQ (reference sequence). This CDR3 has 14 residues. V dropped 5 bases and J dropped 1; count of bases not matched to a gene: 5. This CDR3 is CASSPGQQSYEQYF. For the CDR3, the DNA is TGTGCCAGCAGCCCGGGACAGCAATCCTACGAGCAGTACTTC.

The CDR3 loop reads CASSWVGGNQPQHF. The DNA for the CDR3 is TGTGCCAGCAGCTGGGTGGGCGGCAATCAGCCCCAGCATTTT. V is TRBV27 and J is TRBJ1-5, with unresolved D. This CDR3 has 14 residues. The germline V gene encodes CDR1 MNHEY and CDR2 SMNVEV (reference sequence). The V gene lost 6 bases and the J gene lost 2 bases, with 11 bases spanning the gap.

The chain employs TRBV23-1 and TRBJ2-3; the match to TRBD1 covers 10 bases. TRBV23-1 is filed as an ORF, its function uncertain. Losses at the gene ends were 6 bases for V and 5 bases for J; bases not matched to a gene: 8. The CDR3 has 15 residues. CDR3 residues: CASSLDRGRVDTQYF. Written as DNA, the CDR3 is TGCGCCAGCAGCCTAGACAGGGGGCGCGTAGATACGCAGTATTTT.

The CDR3 region is CAVSDFGGNTIYF. The CDR3 nucleotides read TGTGCCGTAAGCGACTTCGGTGGAAACACCATATATTTT. The genes are TRBV10-3 and TRBJ1-3, with D unclear. The CDR3 is 13 amino acids. Deletions cut 11 bases from V and 3 bases from J, with 14 bases between. Germline loops: CDR1 ENHRY, CDR2 SYGVKD.

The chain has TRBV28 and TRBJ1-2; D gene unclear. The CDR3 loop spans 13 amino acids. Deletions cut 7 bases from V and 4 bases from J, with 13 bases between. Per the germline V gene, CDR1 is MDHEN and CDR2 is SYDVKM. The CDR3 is CASTLDSLYGYTF. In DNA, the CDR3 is TGTGCCAGCACCCTGGACTCTCTCTATGGCTACACCTTC.

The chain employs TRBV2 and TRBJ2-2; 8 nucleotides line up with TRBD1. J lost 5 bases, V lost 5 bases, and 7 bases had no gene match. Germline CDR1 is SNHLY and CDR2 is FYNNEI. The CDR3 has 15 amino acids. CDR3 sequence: CASSLDRVLTGELFF. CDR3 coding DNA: TGTGCCAGCAGTTTGGACAGGGTATTAACCGGGGAGCTGTTTTTT.

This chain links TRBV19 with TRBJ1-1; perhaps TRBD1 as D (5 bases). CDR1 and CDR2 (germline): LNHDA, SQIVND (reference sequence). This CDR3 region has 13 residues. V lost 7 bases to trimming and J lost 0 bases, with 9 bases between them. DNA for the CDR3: TGTGCCAGTACCAACAGGATGAACACTGAAGCTTTCTTT. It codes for CASTNRMNTEAFF.

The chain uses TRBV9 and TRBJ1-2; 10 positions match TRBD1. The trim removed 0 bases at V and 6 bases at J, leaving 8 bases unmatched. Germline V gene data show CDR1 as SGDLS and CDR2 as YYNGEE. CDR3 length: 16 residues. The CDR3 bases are TGTGCCAGCAGCGTAGACTGGGGACAGGGGTTGGATGGCTACACCTTC. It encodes CASSVDWGQGLDGYTF.

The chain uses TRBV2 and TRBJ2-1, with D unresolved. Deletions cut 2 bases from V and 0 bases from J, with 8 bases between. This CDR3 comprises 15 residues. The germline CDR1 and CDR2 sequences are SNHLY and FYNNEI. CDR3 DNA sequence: TGTGCCAGCAGTGAAATCCCGAGCTCCTACAATGAGCAGTTCTTC. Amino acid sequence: CASSEIPSSYNEQFF.

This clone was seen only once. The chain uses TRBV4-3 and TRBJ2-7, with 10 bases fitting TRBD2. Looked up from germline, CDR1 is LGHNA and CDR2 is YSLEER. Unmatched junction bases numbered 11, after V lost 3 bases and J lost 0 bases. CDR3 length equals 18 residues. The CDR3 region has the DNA TGCGCCAGCAGCCAGAGGACCTTTGTAGCGGGGGGCTCCTACGAGCAGTACTTC. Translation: CASSQRTFVAGGSYEQYF.

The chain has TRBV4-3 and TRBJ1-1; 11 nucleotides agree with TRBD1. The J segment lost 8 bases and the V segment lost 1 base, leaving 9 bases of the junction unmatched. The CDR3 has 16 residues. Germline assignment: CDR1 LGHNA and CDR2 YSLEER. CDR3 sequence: CASSQVIGTGGSEAFF. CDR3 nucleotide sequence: TGCGCCAGCAGCCAAGTGATTGGGACAGGGGGTTCGGAAGCTTTCTTT.

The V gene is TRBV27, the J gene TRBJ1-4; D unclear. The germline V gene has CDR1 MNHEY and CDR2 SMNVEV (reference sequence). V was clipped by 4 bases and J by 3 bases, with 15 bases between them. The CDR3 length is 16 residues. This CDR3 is CASSSPFSGSNEKLFF. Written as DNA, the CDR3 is TGTGCCAGCAGTTCCCCCTTCTCTGGCTCTAATGAAAAACTGTTTTTT.

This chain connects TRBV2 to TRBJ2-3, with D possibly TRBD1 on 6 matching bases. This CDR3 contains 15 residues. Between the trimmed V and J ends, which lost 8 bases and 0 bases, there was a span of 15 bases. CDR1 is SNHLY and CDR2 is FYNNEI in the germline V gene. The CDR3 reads CASSRQVTSTDTQYF. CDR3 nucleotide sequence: TGTGCCAGCTCCCGACAGGTCACTAGCACAGATACGCAGTATTTT.

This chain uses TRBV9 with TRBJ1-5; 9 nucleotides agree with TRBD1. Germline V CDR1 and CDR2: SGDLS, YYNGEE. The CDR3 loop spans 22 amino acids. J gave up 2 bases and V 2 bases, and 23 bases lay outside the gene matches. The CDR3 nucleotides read TGTGCCAGCAGCGTCGGGACAGGGACTCGATTTACTCAGTGGAGGGGCAATCAGCCCCAGCATTTT. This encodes CASSVGTGTRFTQWRGNQPQHF. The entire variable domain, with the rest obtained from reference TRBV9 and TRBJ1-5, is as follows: DSGVTQTPKHLITATGQRVTLRCSPRSGDLSVYWYQQSLDQGLQFLIQYYNGEERAKGNILERFSAQQFPDLHSELNLSSLELGDSALYFCASSVGTGTRFTQWRGNQPQHFGDGTRLSIL.